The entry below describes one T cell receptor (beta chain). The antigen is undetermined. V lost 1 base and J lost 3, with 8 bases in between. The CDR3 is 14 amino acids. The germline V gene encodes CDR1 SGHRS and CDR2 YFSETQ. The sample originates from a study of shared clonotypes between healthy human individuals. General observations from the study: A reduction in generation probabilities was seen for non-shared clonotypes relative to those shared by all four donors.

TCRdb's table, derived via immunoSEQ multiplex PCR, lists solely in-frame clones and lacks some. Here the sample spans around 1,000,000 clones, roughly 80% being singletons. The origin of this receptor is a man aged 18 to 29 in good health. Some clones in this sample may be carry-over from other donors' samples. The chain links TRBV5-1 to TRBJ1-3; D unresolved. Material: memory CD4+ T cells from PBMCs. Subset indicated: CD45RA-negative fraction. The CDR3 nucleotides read TGCGCCAGCAGCTTGAATAGCGGTGGAAACACCATATATTTT. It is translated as CASSLNSGGNTIYF.